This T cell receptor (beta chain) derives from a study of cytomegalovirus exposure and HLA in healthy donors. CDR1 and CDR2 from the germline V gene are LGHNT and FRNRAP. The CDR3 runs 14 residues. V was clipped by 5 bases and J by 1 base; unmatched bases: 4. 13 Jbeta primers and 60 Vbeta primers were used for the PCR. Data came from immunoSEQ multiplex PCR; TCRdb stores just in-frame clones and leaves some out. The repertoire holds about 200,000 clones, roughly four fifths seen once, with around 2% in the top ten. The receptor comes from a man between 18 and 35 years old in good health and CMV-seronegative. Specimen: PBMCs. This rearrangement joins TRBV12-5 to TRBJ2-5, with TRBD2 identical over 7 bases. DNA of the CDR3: TGTGCTAGTGGTCCCGGGACTACCCAAGAGACCCAGTACTTC. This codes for CASGPGTTQETQYF.